The clone carrying this TCR beta chain was picked up a small number of times. CDR1 is KGHSH, CDR2 LQKENI, per germline. V lost 3 bases and J 3 bases, leaving 9 bases between the germline ends. The CDR3 loop spans 13 amino acids. The study recruited healthy Caucasian donors from Russia who were aged about 6 to 90. This entry comes from a study of blood T cells in healthy people across ages. Primers used in a second PCR of about 6 to 11 cycles were a sample-barcoded 5' primer and a J-beta primer mix. TCRdb reanalysed the 5' RACE reads using MiXCR and keeps one entry per CDR3 protein. This sample has some 760,000 distinct CDR3 sequences, with 25% found just once. These data were also reused for a study on T cells of mothers and their children.

The TCR comes from a boy aged 5 to 17 in good health. The sequenced sample was blood. The rearrangement joins TRBV18 to TRBJ2-7, with D uncertain. CDR3: CASSPIGSYEQYF. CDR3 sequence (DNA): TGTGCCAGCTCACCTATCGGCAGCTACGAGCAGTACTTC.